This T cell receptor (beta chain) emerged from a study of identical twins. CDR1 is MNHNS and CDR2 is SASEGT in the germline V gene. The CDR3 length is 19 residues. With V trimmed by 2 bases and J by 0 bases, 13 bases remained unmatched. TCRdb recomputed calls from the 5' RACE reads with MiXCR, one row per CDR3 protein. The table shows 1,800,000 or so distinct CDR3 sequences, with about 30% occurring only once. The donor group consisted entirely of healthy Caucasians. This receptor was identified in a newborn girl in good health. The chain joins TRBV6-1 to TRBJ2-3; 8 bases fit TRBD1. Sample: cord blood. CDR3 sequence: CASSEMWGTGGPSTDTQYF. Here the CDR3 DNA reads TGTGCCAGCAGTGAAATGTGGGGGACAGGCGGTCCAAGCACAGATACGCAGTATTTT.